The present T cell receptor (beta chain) was sequenced within a study of blood T cell repertoires in COVID-19. Study-wide background: Donors in the United States, Italy and Spain gave samples during acute or convalescent COVID-19. T cells, B-cell-depleted T cells, or PBMCs provided the cDNA or gDNA that served as material.

V was clipped by 0 bases and J by 2 bases; unmatched bases: 2. Germline CDR1 KGHDR, CDR2 SFDVKD. The CDR3 length is 16 residues. In the original analysis: Quantification of nucleated cells was approximated via reference gene primer amplification. Some clones are missing from TCRdb's copy, which holds only in-frame ones; the method was immunoSEQ multiplex PCR. From that table come the V and J calls and clone size; the DNA was used to work out D and trimming. The table includes about 220,000 clones, 75% to 90% detected once. The chain employs TRBV24-1 and TRBJ2-3; 9 bases map to TRBD1. This receptor was obtained from a man aged 25-45 years who had recovered from COVID-19. Sequencing was carried out using peripheral blood. CDR3 sequence (DNA): TGTGCCACCAGTGATTTGGGACAGGGGCCCACAGATACGCAGTATTTT. This sequence encodes CATSDLGQGPTDTQYF.